This is a list of T cell receptor beta chains from one sample in a study of blood T cell repertoires in COVID-19. The table came from immunoSEQ multiplex PCR; TCRdb's copy has only in-frame clones and leaves some out. The sample consists of 200,000 to 250,000 clones, roughly 87% of them appearing once. The specimen sequenced was peripheral blood. These TCRs come from a man between 18 and 35 years old with active or convalescent COVID-19. The CDR3 runs from the conserved cysteine through the conserved F or W. D genes are given only for firm matches. Not all rows give a size; the values are once, few, many and, for expanded clones, a class.

TRBV5-6	TRBD1	few	TRBJ1-4	TGTGCCAGCAGCGAAGGACAGGGTGTGCGGGAAAAACTGTTTTTT	CASSEGQGVREKLFF
TRBV3-1/TRBV3-2	TRBD1	.	TRBJ2-5	TGTGCCAGCAGCCCTACGACAGGGAATGAAGAGACCCAGTACTTC	CASSPTTGNEETQYF
TRBV7-3	.	.	TRBJ1-2	TGTGCCAGCAGCTTCCCCGGGTTTGGTGGCTACACCTTC	CASSFPGFGGYTF
TRBV9	.	.	TRBJ2-1	TGTGCCAGCAGCGCAGATATTCGGGGGAGTGAGCAGTTCTTC	CASSADIRGSEQFF
TRBV4-3	.	.	TRBJ2-2	TGCGCCAGCAGCCAAGATCGGGGGTTCTCCGGGGAGCTGTTTTTT	CASSQDRGFSGELFF
TRBV6-1	TRBD2	.	TRBJ2-1	TGTGCCAGCAGTGAAATAGCGGGGAGAAACAATGAGCAGTTCTTC	CASSEIAGRNNEQFF
TRBV7-9	TRBD1	.	TRBJ1-4	TGTGCCAGCAGCCTTGGACAGGGGGTGTCAGGGTCTGAAAAACTGTTTTTT	CASSLGQGVSGSEKLFF
TRBV3-1/TRBV3-2	TRBD2	once	TRBJ2-1	TGTGCCAGCAGCCAAAGGGCGGGAGTCAATGAGCAGTTCTTC	CASSQRAGVNEQFF
TRBV27	.	.	TRBJ1-5	TGTGCCAGCAGTCCGCACGCAGGGGGCAATCAGCCCCAGCATTTT	CASSPHAGGNQPQHF
TRBV5-1	TRBD2	.	TRBJ2-1	TGCGCCAGCAAGAACCTAGCGGGAGTTTCGGGTGAGCAGTTCTTC	CASKNLAGVSGEQFF
TRBV5-1	TRBD1	.	TRBJ1-1	TGCGCCAGCAGCGATTACAGGGGAACGTTCACTGAAGCTTTCTTT	CASSDYRGTFTEAFF
TRBV5-6	TRBD1	.	TRBJ2-7	TGTGCCAGCAGCACCGGGACAGTATACGAGCAGTACTTC	CASSTGTVYEQYF
TRBV28	TRBD1	.	TRBJ1-2	TGTGCCAGCAGTTCAGGGACAGGGGGCTTCGGAGGGGGCGGCTACACCTTC	CASSSGTGGFGGGGYTF
TRBV5-4	.	.	TRBJ1-2	TGTGCCAGCAGCCCACCAACAGGGTTGGGCTATGGCTACACCTTC	CASSPPTGLGYGYTF
TRBV20-1	.	.	TRBJ1-4	TGCAGTGCTAGTTCCCACAGGAATGAAAAACTGTTTTTT	CSASSHRNEKLFF
TRBV6-5	.	.	TRBJ1-2	TGTGCCAGCAGTCCCGGGGAGGGTGATTACGGCTACACCTTC	CASSPGEGDYGYTF
TRBV7-2	TRBD1	.	TRBJ1-5	TGTGCCAGCAGCTTAAGAGGGGGCGGCAATCAGCCCCAGCATTTT	CASSLRGGGNQPQHF
TRBV7-9	TRBD2	.	TRBJ2-2	TGTGCCAGCAGCTTATCGGCGGGAGAGACGGGACTCGGGGAGCTGTTTTTT	CASSLSAGETGLGELFF
TRBV28	.	.	TRBJ1-3	TGTGCCACTTCGGGGTGGGGCTCTGGAAACACCATATATTTT	CATSGWGSGNTIYF
TRBV7-3	TRBD2	.	TRBJ2-1	TGTGCCAGCAGCTTGGGCGGGAGTATGGATGAGCAGTTCTTC	CASSLGGSMDEQFF
TRBV15	.	.	TRBJ1-5	TGTGCCACCCAGCGGGGGAATCAGCCCCAGCATTTT	CATQRGNQPQHF
TRBV5-6	TRBD1	.	TRBJ2-1	TGTGCCAGCAGCACAGGGACAGGCTACAATGAGCAGTTCTTC	CASSTGTGYNEQFF
TRBV5-1	TRBD1	.	TRBJ1-1	TGCGCCACTGCACAGGGGATGAACACTGAAGCTTTCTTT	CATAQGMNTEAFF
TRBV25-1	.	.	TRBJ1-3	TGTGCCAGCAGTGAATCAGGGCCGGAAAACACCATATATTTT	CASSESGPENTIYF
TRBV5-1	TRBD2	.	TRBJ2-1	TGCGCCAGCAGCTTGATCGCGGGGGAGACCGGGGATGAGCAGTTCTTC	CASSLIAGETGDEQFF
TRBV29-1	.	.	TRBJ2-1	TGCAGCGTTGATGGCGGGGCCACTTACAATGAGCAGTTCTTC	CSVDGGATYNEQFF
TRBV9	TRBD2	once	TRBJ2-2	TGTGCCAGCAGCGTAGTAGCCGTGGGAGGGACCGGGGAGCTGTTTTTT	CASSVVAVGGTGELFF
TRBV5-4	.	.	TRBJ1-4	TGTGCCAGCAGCCACCGGGGAGGCATAACTAATGAAAAACTGTTTTTT	CASSHRGGITNEKLFF
TRBV14	TRBD1	.	TRBJ2-3	TGTGCCAGCAGCCCGAGGACAGGGGTTGTCACAGATACGCAGTATTTT	CASSPRTGVVTDTQYF
TRBV9	.	few	TRBJ1-1	TGTGCCAGCAGCGGAGGGACTCTAGGGAACACTGAAGCTTTCTTT	CASSGGTLGNTEAFF
TRBV2	.	.	TRBJ1-2	TGTGCCAGCAGCCCCCGGGGAGGGGCGAATCGCTACACCTTC	CASSPRGGANRYTF
TRBV30	.	.	TRBJ1-2	TGTGCCAAGGATAGGGGTGTCGGCACTAACTATGGCTACACCTTC	CAKDRGVGTNYGYTF
TRBV15	.	.	TRBJ2-3	TGTGCCACCAGCAGAGATCTTTACAGGGTGGCAGATACGCAGTATTTT	CATSRDLYRVADTQYF
TRBV5-1	.	.	TRBJ2-2	TGCGCCAGCAGCTCGCAGGGGGAGGACACCGGGGAGCTGTTTTTT	CASSSQGEDTGELFF
TRBV4-3	TRBD2	.	TRBJ2-2	TGCGCCAGCAGCCAAGAGCTGGGCGGGAGTACCGGGGAGCTGTTTTTT	CASSQELGGSTGELFF
TRBV2	TRBD2	.	TRBJ2-5	TGTGCCAGCACCCCCTGGGGAACTAGCGGGGTGACCCAGTACTTC	CASTPWGTSGVTQYF
TRBV18	TRBD1	.	TRBJ2-1	TGTGCCAGCTCACCCGGGACAGGGTCTTGGAATGAGCAGTTCTTC	CASSPGTGSWNEQFF
TRBV28	.	.	TRBJ1-5	TGTGCCAGCGTAACGGGGGTAGGTAGCAATCAGCCCCAGCATTTT	CASVTGVGSNQPQHF
TRBV18	.	.	TRBJ2-4	TGTGCCAGCTCACCACCCTTAAACAGAGTAGGTTTGGCCAAAAACATTCAGTACTTC	CASSPPLNRVGLAKNIQYF
TRBV11-2	.	.	TRBJ2-1	TGTGCCAGCAGCTTAGATCGGGGGACAGTTCAGCAGTTCTTC	CASSLDRGTVQQFF